The source of this T cell receptor beta chain is a study of T cells in Graves' hyperthyroidism and ophthalmopathy (dated by TCRdb to the late 2010s). For the wider study: Peripheral blood samples were taken at the time of initial diagnosis, prior to any treatment. In about six Graves' hyperthyroidism patients, the study also compared T-cell repertoires from thyroid tissue with T-cell repertoires from blood. Prospective prediction of ophthalmopathy was tested in an independent validation cohort of approximately 18 hyperthyroidism patients and 17 patients who later progressed to ophthalmopathy. After sampling, hyperthyroidism patients received methimazole starting at 30 mg daily, and ophthalmopathy patients received high-dose intravenous methylprednisolone. TCR V-J signatures able to tell the groups apart were searched for in a discovery cohort of more than 90 patients, of whom over 40 had Graves' ophthalmopathy and roughly 58 had stable Graves' hyperthyroidism. TCR Vbeta CDR3 sequencing of 130 to 150 peripheral blood samples (43 ophthalmopathy, around 80 hyperthyroidism and roughly 17 progressor patients) is reported in the paper. The 75 to 100 discovery patients were divided at random into training and test sets in a 7:3 ratio.

Ophthalmopathy patients had moderately to severely active disease, Clinical Activity Score of at least 3, NOSPECS grade of at least 4, and duration under 3 months. Patients with uncontrolled infections, other autoimmune diseases, pregnancy or lactation were excluded. Clinical symptoms, serum thyroxine and TRAb, thyroid ultrasound, and orbital computed tomography formed the basis for the diagnoses. PBMCs were separated from approximately 10 ml of fresh peripheral blood using Ficoll-Paque density gradient centrifugation. Total RNA was extracted with Trizol reagent, and quality was checked on an Agilent 2100 Bioanalyzer. The TCR beta CDR3 regions were amplified from the RNA transcripts. A first-round RT-PCR of the TCR CDR3 used the HTBI primer set with the Qiagen OneStep RT-PCR kit. A second multiplex PCR round built the libraries, followed by size selection and purification. Libraries were sequenced paired-end with 100 bp reads on an Illumina HiSeq2000. The authors' analysis ran thus. SOAPnuke was used to process the raw data, throwing out any read that contained adapters or uncalled bases, had a mean Phred below 15, or lacked an exact constant-primer or identifier match. High-quality paired reads were merged with COPE v1.2.5, and unique nucleotide sequences were defined as clonotypes. Clonotypes were aligned to IMGT TRBV, TRBD and TRBJ reference segments using MiTCR v1.1. The analysis was restricted to V-J combinations with a frequency above 0.0001, which together covered 98% to 99.2% of the repertoires. A TCS score was defined as the ratio between F50 (clonal expansion) and ExV (chaos), using BLOSUM62-based TCRdist between CDR3 peptides within each V-J. Welch's t-statistics and random forest reduced fewer than 550 V-J features to 13, which were used in a naive Bayes classifier (R e1071). Using fastp trimming at Q25 and MiXCR clonotype assembly, TCRdb reanalyzed the public sequencing data and kept in-frame beta chains. Rows are combined by CDR3 protein, so each entry shows the most common genes and DNA. The V and J calls come from TCRdb's annotation, not from the publication. The sample table holds roughly 350,000 distinct CDR3 sequences, of which roughly 15% were seen once. Around 32% of the sample rests with the top ten.

This clonotype was observed many times. What this receptor recognizes is not known. Base qualities are missing; no much larger clone stands one base away. General conclusions and limits of the study: Blood samples also contained most of the expanded thyroid clonotypes (frequency above 0.001), which suggests that blood repertoires may reflect thyroid immune responses. No statistical method was used to fix the sample size in advance, and group allocation was not hidden from the investigators. In validation, progression to ophthalmopathy was predicted by the model with 70% to 71% sensitivity and roughly 76% specificity, a median of 6.5 months before onset. Ophthalmopathy was separated from stable hyperthyroidism by a 13 V-J signature model, with around 90% sensitivity and roughly 81% specificity obtained in cross-validation and 80%/75% obtained in testing.

The CDR3 goes from the cysteine to the phenylalanine over 15 residues. This entry keeps only the CDR3 DNA: 45 bases, framed from base 1. V trim: 2 bases; J trim: 9 bases; unmatched bases: 5. CDR1 and CDR2 are drawn from the germline V gene (reference sequence): LGHDT, YNNKEL. The sequence joins TRBV3-1 to TRBJ2-1; 12 bases in between match TRBD2. The source of this sequence is a woman between 40 and 55 years old with Graves' ophthalmopathy. The sample comprised blood. The CDR3 here reads CASSQTSGGFLEQFF. At the DNA level, the sequence is TGTGCCAGCAGCCAAACTAGCGGGGGGTTCCTTGAGCAGTTCTTC.